These T cell receptor beta chains were read from a single sample in a study of blood T cell repertoires in COVID-19. Data came from immunoSEQ multiplex PCR; TCRdb stores just in-frame clones and leaves some out. Of around 63,000 clones in the sample, approximately 88% were seen once. Sequenced material: peripheral blood. Receptor source: a man aged 60-69 years with COVID-19, enrolled during active disease. Each CDR3 is given with its conserved first and last residue. The order of the fields is J gene, clone size, D gene, V gene, CDR3 DNA, CDR3 protein. The D gene is left open where the match is weak. The size of a clone is reported for some rows only, either as once, few or many, or as a class for expanded clones.

j_gene: TRBJ2-2; abundance: .; d_gene: TRBD1; v_gene: TRBV10-3; CDR3nt: TGTGCCATCAGTCCGCCGGGACAGGGTACCGGGGAGCTGTTTTTT; CDR3aa: CAISPPGQGTGELFF
j_gene: TRBJ2-5; abundance: .; d_gene: TRBD1; v_gene: TRBV19; CDR3nt: TGTGCCAGTAGGGACGGACAGGGTGGAAAGACCCAGTACTTC; CDR3aa: CASRDGQGGKTQYF
j_gene: TRBJ2-6; abundance: once; d_gene: .; v_gene: TRBV10-3; CDR3nt: TGTGCCATCGGAGAGAGCTCTGGGGCCAACGTCCTGACTTTC; CDR3aa: CAIGESSGANVLTF
j_gene: TRBJ2-1; abundance: .; d_gene: .; v_gene: TRBV2; CDR3nt: TGTGCCAGCAAGGCCGGAGGCTACAATGAGCAGTTCTTC; CDR3aa: CASKAGGYNEQFF
j_gene: TRBJ2-2; abundance: .; d_gene: TRBD1; v_gene: TRBV7-9; CDR3nt: TGTGCCAGCAGCTACACGGACAGGGCCACCGGGGAGCTGTTTTTT; CDR3aa: CASSYTDRATGELFF
j_gene: TRBJ1-3; abundance: .; d_gene: .; v_gene: TRBV5-5; CDR3nt: TGTGCCAGCAGCTTGGACCCTACAGGGATTTGGAACACCATATATTTT; CDR3aa: CASSLDPTGIWNTIYF
j_gene: TRBJ1-5; abundance: .; d_gene: TRBD1; v_gene: TRBV3-1/TRBV3-2; CDR3nt: TGTGCCAGCAGCCACAACAGGGGGGGCAATCAGCCCCAGCATTTT; CDR3aa: CASSHNRGGNQPQHF
j_gene: TRBJ1-1; abundance: .; d_gene: .; v_gene: TRBV3-1/TRBV3-2; CDR3nt: TGTGCCAGCAGCCAAGAAGCGGGGAGTGCTGAAGCTTTCTTT; CDR3aa: CASSQEAGSAEAFF
j_gene: TRBJ2-7; abundance: .; d_gene: TRBD1; v_gene: TRBV5-1; CDR3nt: TGCGCCAGCAGCAATACAGGGGGAATCGAGCAGTACTTC; CDR3aa: CASSNTGGIEQYF
j_gene: TRBJ2-3; abundance: few; d_gene: .; v_gene: TRBV7-6; CDR3nt: TGTGCCAGCAGCTTAGACGCAGGGGGCACAGATACGCAGTATTTT; CDR3aa: CASSLDAGGTDTQYF
j_gene: TRBJ2-5; abundance: .; d_gene: TRBD2; v_gene: TRBV7-3; CDR3nt: TGTGCCAGCAGCTTTGCGGGAGAAGAGACCCAGTACTTC; CDR3aa: CASSFAGEETQYF
j_gene: TRBJ1-5; abundance: .; d_gene: .; v_gene: TRBV2; CDR3nt: TGTGCCAGCAGTTGGCAGGATTATAGCAATCAGCCCCAGCATTTT; CDR3aa: CASSWQDYSNQPQHF
j_gene: TRBJ2-5; abundance: .; d_gene: TRBD1; v_gene: TRBV6-5; CDR3nt: TGTGCCAGCAGTTTACAGGGGCTAGAGACCCAGTACTTC; CDR3aa: CASSLQGLETQYF
j_gene: TRBJ1-1; abundance: .; d_gene: .; v_gene: TRBV19; CDR3nt: TGTGCCACATCGCTCAGGGAGGGCACTGAAGCTTTCTTT; CDR3aa: CATSLREGTEAFF
j_gene: TRBJ1-2; abundance: .; d_gene: TRBD1; v_gene: TRBV2; CDR3nt: TGTGCCAGCAGTGGACAGGGAGCTAACTATGGCTACACCTTC; CDR3aa: CASSGQGANYGYTF
j_gene: TRBJ1-3; abundance: .; d_gene: TRBD1; v_gene: TRBV11-3; CDR3nt: TGTGCCAGCAGCATGGGACAGGGCCTGGAAGAATCTGGAAACACCATATATTTT; CDR3aa: CASSMGQGLEESGNTIYF
j_gene: TRBJ2-5; abundance: .; d_gene: TRBD2; v_gene: TRBV7-3; CDR3nt: TGTGCCAGCAGCTTAAGCTCGGCTAGCGGAGAAGAGACCCAGTACTTC; CDR3aa: CASSLSSASGEETQYF
j_gene: TRBJ1-6; abundance: .; d_gene: .; v_gene: TRBV28; CDR3nt: TGTGCCAGCGGCGGACTTCTCTCCTATAATTCACCCCTCCACTTT; CDR3aa: CASGGLLSYNSPLHF
j_gene: TRBJ2-3; abundance: .; d_gene: TRBD2; v_gene: TRBV7-6; CDR3nt: TGTGCCAGCAGCTTAGTGCTAGCGGGGACCACAGATACGCAGTATTTT; CDR3aa: CASSLVLAGTTDTQYF
j_gene: TRBJ2-7; abundance: few; d_gene: TRBD1; v_gene: TRBV3-1/TRBV3-2; CDR3nt: TGTGCCAGCAGCCAAGTACTGGGACAGGGGGACGAGCAGTACTTC; CDR3aa: CASSQVLGQGDEQYF
j_gene: TRBJ2-1; abundance: .; d_gene: TRBD2; v_gene: TRBV4-1; CDR3nt: TGCGCCAGCAGCCAATTTTTCGGCGGGAGGGACAATGAGCAGTTCTTC; CDR3aa: CASSQFFGGRDNEQFF
j_gene: TRBJ1-4; abundance: .; d_gene: TRBD1; v_gene: TRBV29-1; CDR3nt: TGCAGCGGTGGAAGACAGGGTGAAAAACTGTTTTTT; CDR3aa: CSGGRQGEKLFF
j_gene: TRBJ1-2; abundance: few; d_gene: TRBD1; v_gene: TRBV5-1; CDR3nt: TGCGCCAGCAGCTTGGGTACAGGGGGCGCCGGCTATGGCTACACCTTC; CDR3aa: CASSLGTGGAGYGYTF
j_gene: TRBJ2-7; abundance: .; d_gene: TRBD2; v_gene: TRBV6-4; CDR3nt: TGTGCCAGCAGTCTCAGCGGGGGCAACGAGCAGTACTTC; CDR3aa: CASSLSGGNEQYF
j_gene: TRBJ1-2; abundance: once; d_gene: .; v_gene: TRBV2; CDR3nt: TGTGCCAGCAGTGAATGGAGACAGGCTAACTATGGCTACACCTTC; CDR3aa: CASSEWRQANYGYTF
j_gene: TRBJ1-1; abundance: .; d_gene: TRBD1; v_gene: TRBV24-1; CDR3nt: TGTGCCACCAGTGATGTATCCGACAGGGGGTTTGAAGCTTTCTTT; CDR3aa: CATSDVSDRGFEAFF